The clone carrying this T cell receptor (beta chain) was recorded at least ten times. The antigen is not known. The use of genomic DNA as template underpinned the TCR beta VDJ and CDR3 profiling. TCRdb reprocessed the reads via MiXCR and lists one record per CDR3 protein. The repertoire holds some 180,000 distinct CDR3 sequences, with around 50% as singletons. The data belong to a study of CD8+CD57+ T cells in acquired aplastic anemia. Study-wide context: Recorded DNA amounts for sorted CD4+ and CD8+ cells had an average of around 3.4 ug. Study findings and constraints: The number of CD8+ CDR3 sequences shared by patients and controls was approximately 28.

Before being chosen for sequencing, patients had shown CD8+CD57+ cell expansion by flow cytometry. The CDR3 is 15 residues long. Trimming removed 4 bases from V and 10 bases from J; junction bases left unmatched: 11. Per germline, CDR1 DFQATT and CDR2 SNEGSKA (reference sequence). J is TRBJ1-6 and V is TRBV20-1; TRBD1 matches at 9 bases. This clonotype originated in a human donor with aplastic anemia. Sequencing was done on a sample of sorted CD4+, CD8+, or CD8+CD57+ T cells (not recorded which) from PBMCs. The CDR3 reads CSATGQGRRVSPLHF. CDR3 DNA: TGCAGTGCTACCGGACAGGGGAGACGGGTATCACCCCTCCACTTT.